This T cell receptor (beta chain) was recovered during a study of blood T cell repertoires in COVID-19. On the study more broadly: In Cohort 3, a recovered donor had either two negative PCRs, clearance, or symptom resolution. Nucleic acid was either cDNA or gDNA, and it came from T cells, B-cell-depleted T cells, or PBMCs.

Produced via immunoSEQ multiplex PCR; TCRdb's table is partial and in-frame only. The sample carries 150,000 to 200,000 clones, around 80% recorded once. Germline CDR1 MNHEY, CDR2 SMNVEV (reference sequence). There are 17 residues in the CDR3. V gave up 2 bases and J gave up 0 bases, with 11 bases separating them. The source of this sequence is a woman in her seventies in a cohort exposed to, infected with or recovered from COVID-19 (not recorded which). Sequenced sample: PBMCs or T cells enriched from blood (not recorded which). V usage is TRBV27 and J usage is TRBJ1-6, with a weak D call TRBD1 (5 bases). CDR3 in DNA: TGTGCCAGCAGTTTACTGGGGGGTAGCTCCTATAATTCACCCCTCCACTTT. Translation gives CASSLLGGSSYNSPLHF.